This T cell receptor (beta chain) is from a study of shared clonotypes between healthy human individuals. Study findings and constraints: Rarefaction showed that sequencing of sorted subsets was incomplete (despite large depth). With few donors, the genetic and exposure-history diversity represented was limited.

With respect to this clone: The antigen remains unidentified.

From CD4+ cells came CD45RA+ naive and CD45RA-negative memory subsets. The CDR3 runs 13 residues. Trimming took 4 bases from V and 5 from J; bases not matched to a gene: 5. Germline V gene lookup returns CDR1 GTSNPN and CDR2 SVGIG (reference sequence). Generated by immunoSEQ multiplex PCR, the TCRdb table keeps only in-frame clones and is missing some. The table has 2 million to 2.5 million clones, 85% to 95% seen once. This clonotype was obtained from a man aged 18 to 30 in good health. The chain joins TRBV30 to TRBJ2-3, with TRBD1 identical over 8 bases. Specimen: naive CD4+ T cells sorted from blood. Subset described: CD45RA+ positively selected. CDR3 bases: TGTGCCTGGACCAGGGGGCTTAAAGATACGCAGTATTTT. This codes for CAWTRGLKDTQYF.